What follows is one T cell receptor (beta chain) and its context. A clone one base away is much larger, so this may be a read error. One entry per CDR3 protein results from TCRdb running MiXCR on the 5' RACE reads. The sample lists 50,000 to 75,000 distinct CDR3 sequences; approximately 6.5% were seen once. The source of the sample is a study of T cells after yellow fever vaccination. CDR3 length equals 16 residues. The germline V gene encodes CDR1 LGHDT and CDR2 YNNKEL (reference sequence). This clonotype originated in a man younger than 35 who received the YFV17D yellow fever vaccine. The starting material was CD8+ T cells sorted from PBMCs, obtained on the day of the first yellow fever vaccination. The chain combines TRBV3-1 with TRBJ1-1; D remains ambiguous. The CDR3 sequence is CACSHAGDYMNTEAFF. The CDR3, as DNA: TGTGCCTGCAGCCATGCAGGTGACTACATGAACACTGAAGCTTTCTTT. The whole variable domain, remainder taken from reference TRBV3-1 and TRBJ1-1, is DTAVSQTPKYLVTQMGNDKSIKCEQNLGHDTMYWYKQDSKKFLKIMFSYNNKELIINETVPNRFSPKSPDKAHLNLHINSLELGDSAVYFCACSHAGDYMNTEAFFGQGTRLTVV.